This TCR beta chain was obtained from a study of blood T cell repertoires in COVID-19. The overall study: Specimens from acute and convalescent COVID-19 originated in the United States, Italy and Spain. T cells, B-cell-depleted T cells, or PBMCs provided the cDNA or gDNA that served as material.

In the source study's methods: Researchers report that nucleated cell counts were estimated from reference gene primer amplification. Some clones are missing from TCRdb's copy, which holds only in-frame ones; the method was immunoSEQ multiplex PCR. The V and J calls and clone size are taken from that table; D and trimming were inferred from the DNA. The sample contains 180,000 or so clones, 75% to 85% of which appear only once. The CDR3 consists of 12 residues. Trimming removed 3 bases from V and 7 bases from J, with 9 bases in between. CDR1 is SGHTA and CDR2 is FQGNSA in the germline V gene. This sequence originates from a woman in her thirties or forties with COVID-19, enrolled during active disease. The specimen was peripheral blood. This chain connects TRBV7-2 to TRBJ1-2, with D hard to call. CDR3 bases: TGTGCCAGCAGCTTCGGGGTTCTTGGCTACACCTTC. This codes for CASSFGVLGYTF.